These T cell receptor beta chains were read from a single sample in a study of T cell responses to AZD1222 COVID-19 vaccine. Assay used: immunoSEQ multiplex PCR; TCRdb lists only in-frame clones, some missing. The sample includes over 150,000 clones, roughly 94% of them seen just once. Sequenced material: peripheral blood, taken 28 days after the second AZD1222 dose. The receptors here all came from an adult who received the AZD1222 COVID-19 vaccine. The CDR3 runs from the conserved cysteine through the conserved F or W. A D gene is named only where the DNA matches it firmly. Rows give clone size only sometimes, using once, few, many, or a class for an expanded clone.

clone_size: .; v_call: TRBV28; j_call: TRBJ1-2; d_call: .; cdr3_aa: CASSPQWYGYTF; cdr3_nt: TGTGCCAGCAGCCCCCAGTGGTATGGCTACACCTTC
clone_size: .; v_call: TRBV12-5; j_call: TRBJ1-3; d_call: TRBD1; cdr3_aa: CASGLVVWQGAALSGNTIYF; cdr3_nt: TGTGCTAGTGGTTTGGTGGTTTGGCAGGGGGCTGCCCTGTCTGGAAACACCATATATTTT
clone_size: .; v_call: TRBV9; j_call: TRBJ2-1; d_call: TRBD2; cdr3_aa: CASTGGSSYNEQFF; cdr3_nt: TGTGCCAGCACGGGAGGGAGCTCCTACAATGAGCAGTTCTTC
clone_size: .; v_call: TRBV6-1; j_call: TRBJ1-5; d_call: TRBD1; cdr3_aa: CASSESGTGGEQPQHF; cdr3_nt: TGTGCCAGCAGTGAATCTGGGACAGGGGGGGAACAGCCCCAGCATTTT
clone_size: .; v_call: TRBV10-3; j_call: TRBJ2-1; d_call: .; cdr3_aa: CAISEPSSYNEQFF; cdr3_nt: TGTGCCATCAGTGAACCTAGCTCCTACAATGAGCAGTTCTTC
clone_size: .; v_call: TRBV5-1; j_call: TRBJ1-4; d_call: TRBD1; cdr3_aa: CASSSQGDSEKLFF; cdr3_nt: TGCGCCAGCAGCTCACAAGGGGACAGCGAAAAACTGTTTTTT
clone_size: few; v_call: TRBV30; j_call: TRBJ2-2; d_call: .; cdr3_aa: CAWSVGDTGELFF; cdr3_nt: TGTGCCTGGAGTGTAGGTGACACCGGGGAGCTGTTTTTT
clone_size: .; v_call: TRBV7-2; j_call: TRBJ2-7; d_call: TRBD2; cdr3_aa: CASSLGTSGSYEQYF; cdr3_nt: TGTGCCAGCAGCTTAGGGACTAGCGGATCATACGAGCAGTACTTC
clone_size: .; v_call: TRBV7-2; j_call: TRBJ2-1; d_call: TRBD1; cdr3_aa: CASSSNRDSTFNEQFF; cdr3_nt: TGTGCCAGCAGCTCAAACCGGGACAGTACTTTCAATGAGCAGTTCTTC
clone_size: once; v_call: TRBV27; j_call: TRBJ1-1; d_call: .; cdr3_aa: CASSLSGATEAFF; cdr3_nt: TGTGCCAGCAGTTTGTCAGGGGCCACTGAAGCTTTCTTT
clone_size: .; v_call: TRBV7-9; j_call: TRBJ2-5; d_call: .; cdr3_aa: CASSFRETQYF; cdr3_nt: TGTGCCAGCAGCTTCCGGGAGACCCAGTACTTC
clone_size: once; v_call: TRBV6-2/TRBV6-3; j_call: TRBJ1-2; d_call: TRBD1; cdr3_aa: CASSYSMEGAFGYGYTF; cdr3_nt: TGTGCCAGCAGTTACTCGATGGAGGGGGCGTTTGGCTATGGCTACACCTTC
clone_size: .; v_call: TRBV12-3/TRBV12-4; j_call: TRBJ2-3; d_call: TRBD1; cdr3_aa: CASYRDRHTQYF; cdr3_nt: TGTGCCAGTTACCGGGACAGACATACGCAGTATTTT
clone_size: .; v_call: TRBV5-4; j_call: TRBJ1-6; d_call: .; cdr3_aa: CASSPAGVPYNSPLHF; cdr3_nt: TGTGCCAGCAGCCCTGCAGGGGTCCCGTATAATTCACCCCTCCACTTT
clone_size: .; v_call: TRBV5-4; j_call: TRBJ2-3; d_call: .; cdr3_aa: CASRIGASPMTDTQYF; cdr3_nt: TGTGCCAGCAGGATCGGGGCTTCACCTATGACAGATACGCAGTATTTT
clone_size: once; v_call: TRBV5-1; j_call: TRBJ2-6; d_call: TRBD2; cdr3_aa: CASTDPGTRVTGANVLTF; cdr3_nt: TGCGCCAGCACCGATCCCGGGACTAGGGTAACAGGGGCCAACGTCCTGACTTTC
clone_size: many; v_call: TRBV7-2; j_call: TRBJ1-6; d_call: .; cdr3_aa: CASSLAGPPNSPLHF; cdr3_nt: TGTGCCAGCAGCTTAGCGGGACCTCCTAATTCACCCCTCCACTTT
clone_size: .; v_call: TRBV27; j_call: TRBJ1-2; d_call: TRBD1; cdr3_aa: CASSLRQGTYGYTF; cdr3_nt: TGTGCCAGCAGTCTACGACAGGGAACCTATGGCTACACCTTC
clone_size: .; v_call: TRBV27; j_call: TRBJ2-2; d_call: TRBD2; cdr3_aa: CASRGLAGVYPGELFF; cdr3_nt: TGTGCCAGCAGAGGTCTAGCGGGAGTGTATCCCGGGGAGCTGTTTTTT
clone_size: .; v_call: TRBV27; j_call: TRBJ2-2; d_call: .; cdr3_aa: CASRKSAGELFF; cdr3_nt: TGTGCCAGCCGGAAGAGCGCCGGGGAGCTGTTTTTT
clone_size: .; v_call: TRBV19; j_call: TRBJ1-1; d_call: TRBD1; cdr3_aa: CASSTGTGFLNTEAFF; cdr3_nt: TGTGCCAGTAGTACTGGGACAGGGTTCTTGAACACTGAAGCTTTCTTT
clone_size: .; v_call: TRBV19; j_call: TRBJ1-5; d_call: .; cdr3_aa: CASSDYPQPQHF; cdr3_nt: TGTGCCAGTAGCGATTATCCTCAGCCCCAGCATTTT